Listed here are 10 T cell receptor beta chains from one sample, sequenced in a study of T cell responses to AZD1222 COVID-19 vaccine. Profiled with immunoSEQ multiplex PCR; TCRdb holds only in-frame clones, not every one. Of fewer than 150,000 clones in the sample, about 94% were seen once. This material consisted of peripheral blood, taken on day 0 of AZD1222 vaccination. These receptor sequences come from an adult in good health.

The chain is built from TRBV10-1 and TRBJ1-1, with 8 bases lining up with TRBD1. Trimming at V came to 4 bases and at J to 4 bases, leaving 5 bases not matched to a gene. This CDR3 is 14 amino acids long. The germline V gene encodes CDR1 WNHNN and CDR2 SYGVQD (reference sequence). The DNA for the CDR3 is TGCGCCAGCAGTGGGGGACAGGCGGGCACTGAAGCTTTCTTT. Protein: CASSGGQAGTEAFF.

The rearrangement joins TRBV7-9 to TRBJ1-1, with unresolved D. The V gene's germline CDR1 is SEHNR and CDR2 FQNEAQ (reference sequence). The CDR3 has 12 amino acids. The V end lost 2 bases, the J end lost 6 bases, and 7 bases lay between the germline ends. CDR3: CASSLLGAEAFF. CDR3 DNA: TGTGCCAGCAGCTTACTCGGGGCTGAAGCTTTCTTT.

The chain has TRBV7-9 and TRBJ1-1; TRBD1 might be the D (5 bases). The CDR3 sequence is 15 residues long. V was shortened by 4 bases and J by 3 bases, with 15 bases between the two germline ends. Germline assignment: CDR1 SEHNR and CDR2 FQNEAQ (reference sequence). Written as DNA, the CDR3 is TGTGCCAGCAGCTCCCCAAGTGGGGGTGACACTGAAGCTTTCTTT. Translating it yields CASSSPSGGDTEAFF.

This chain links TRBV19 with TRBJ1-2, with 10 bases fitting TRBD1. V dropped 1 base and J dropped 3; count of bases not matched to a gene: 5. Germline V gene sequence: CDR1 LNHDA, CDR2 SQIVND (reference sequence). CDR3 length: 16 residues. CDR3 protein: CASSIASGTGDYGYTF. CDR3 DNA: TGTGCCAGTAGTATAGCTTCCGGGACAGGGGACTATGGCTACACCTTC.

The CDR3 DNA is TGCGCCAGCAGCTTCCGGCATACTACTGAAGCTTTCTTT. This sequence encodes CASSFRHTTEAFF. This sequence joins TRBV5-1 and TRBJ1-1; D gene unclear. With 2 bases removed from V and 5 bases from J, the gap between germline ends came to 10 bases. Germline values: CDR1 SGHRS, CDR2 YFSETQ. The CDR3 is 13 residues long.

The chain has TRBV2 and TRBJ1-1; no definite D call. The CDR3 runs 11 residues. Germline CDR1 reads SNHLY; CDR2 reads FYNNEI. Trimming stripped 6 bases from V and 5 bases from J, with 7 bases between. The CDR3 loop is CASRGLTEAFF. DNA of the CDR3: TGTGCCAGCAGAGGGTTAACTGAAGCTTTCTTT.

The CDR3 bases are TGTGCCAGCTCACTAGGGTCCTACGAGCAGTACTTC. Its protein is CASSLGSYEQYF. The chain has TRBV18 and TRBJ2-7; no reliable D call. V shed 4 bases and J shed 1 base, with 5 bases lying between them. Looked up from germline, CDR1 is KGHSH and CDR2 is LQKENI. The CDR3 has 12 amino acids. The full variable domain, its missing parts supplied by reference TRBV18 and TRBJ2-7, is NAGVMQNPRHLVRRRGQEARLRCSPMKGHSHVYWYRQLPEEGLKFMVYLQKENIIDESGMPKERFSAEFPKEGPSILRIQQVVRGDSAAYFCASSLGSYEQYFGPGTRLTVT.

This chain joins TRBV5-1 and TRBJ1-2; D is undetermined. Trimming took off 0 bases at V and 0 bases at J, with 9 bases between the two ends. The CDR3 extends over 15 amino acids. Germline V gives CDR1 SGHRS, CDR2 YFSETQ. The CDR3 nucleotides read TGCGCCAGCAGCTTGGGAACGGCAGCTAACTATGGCTACACCTTC. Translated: CASSLGTAANYGYTF.

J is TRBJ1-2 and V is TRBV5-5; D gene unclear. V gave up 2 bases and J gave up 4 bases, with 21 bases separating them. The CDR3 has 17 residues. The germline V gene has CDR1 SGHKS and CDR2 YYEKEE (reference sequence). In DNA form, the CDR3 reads TGTGCCAGCAGCTTTTTTAGCACGGCCGAGTCAGGCTATGGCTACACCTTC. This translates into CASSFFSTAESGYGYTF. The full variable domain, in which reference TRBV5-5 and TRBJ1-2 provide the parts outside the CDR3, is DAGVTQSPTHLIKTRGQQVTLRCSPISGHKSVSWYQQVLGQGPQFIFQYYEKEERGRGNFPDRFSARQFPNYSSELNVNALLLGDSALYLCASSFFSTAESGYGYTFGSGTRLTVV.

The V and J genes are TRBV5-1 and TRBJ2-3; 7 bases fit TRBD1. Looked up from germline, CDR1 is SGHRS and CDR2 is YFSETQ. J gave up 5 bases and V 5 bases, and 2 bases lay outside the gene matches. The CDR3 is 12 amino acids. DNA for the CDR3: TGCGCCAGCAGAACAGGGGAAGATACGCAGTATTTT. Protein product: CASRTGEDTQYF.